This T cell receptor (beta chain) was captured in a study of CD8 T cells in Susac syndrome. An input of about 0.5 to 1 ug of RNA was subjected to reverse transcription using random hexamers. An immunoSEQ multiplex PCR amplified TCR beta CDR3 over 54 Vbeta and 13 Jbeta. MiXCR was run by TCRdb on the immunoSEQ multiplex PCR reads, yielding one entry per CDR3 protein. Counted here are about 150,000 distinct CDR3 sequences, about 94% occurring once; the ten biggest clones make up around 0.097%. While CD8+ and CD4+ T cells were isolated negatively, TEMRA cells were enriched by FACS. Germline V gene data show CDR1 as SGHTA and CDR2 as FQGNSA. The CDR3 spans 13 residues. The ends lost 4 bases at V and 5 bases at J; junction bases unmatched: 5.

This clonotype originated in a human donor with multiple sclerosis. Sequencing was carried out using CD4+ T cells from PBMCs. The chain combines TRBV7-2 with TRBJ2-7; 7 bases are shared with TRBD1. CDR3 coding DNA: TGTGCCAGCAGCTCGAGAACAGGGGACGAGCAGTACTTC. Its protein product is CASSSRTGDEQYF.